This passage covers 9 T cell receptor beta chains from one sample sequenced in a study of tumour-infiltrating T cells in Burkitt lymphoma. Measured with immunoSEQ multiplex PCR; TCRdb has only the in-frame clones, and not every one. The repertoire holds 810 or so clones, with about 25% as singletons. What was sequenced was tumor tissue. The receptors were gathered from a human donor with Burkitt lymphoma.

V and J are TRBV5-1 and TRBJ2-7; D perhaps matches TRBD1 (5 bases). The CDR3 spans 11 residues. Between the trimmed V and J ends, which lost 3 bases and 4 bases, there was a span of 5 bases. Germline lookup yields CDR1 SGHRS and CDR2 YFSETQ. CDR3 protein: CASSSGYEQYF. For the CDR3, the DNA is TGCGCCAGCAGCTCAGGGTACGAGCAGTACTTC.

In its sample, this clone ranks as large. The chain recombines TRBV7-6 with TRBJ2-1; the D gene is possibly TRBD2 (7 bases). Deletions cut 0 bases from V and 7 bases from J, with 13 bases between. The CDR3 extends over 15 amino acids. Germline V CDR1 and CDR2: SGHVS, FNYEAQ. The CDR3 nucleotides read TGTGCCAGCAGCTTAGCTGGGGGGGCTTATAATGAGCAGTTCTTC. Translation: CASSLAGGAYNEQFF. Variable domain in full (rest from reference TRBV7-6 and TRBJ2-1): GAGVSQSPRYKVTKRGQDVALRCDPISGHVSLYWYRQALGQGPEFLTYFNYEAQQDKSGLPNDRFSAERPEGSISTLTIQRTEQRDSAMYRCASSLAGGAYNEQFFGPGTRLTVL.

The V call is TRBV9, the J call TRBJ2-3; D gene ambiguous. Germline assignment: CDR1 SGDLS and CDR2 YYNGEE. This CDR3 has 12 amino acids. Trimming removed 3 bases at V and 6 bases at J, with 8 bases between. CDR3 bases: TGTGCCAGCAGCGCCGTGTCGGATACGCAGTATTTT. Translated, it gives CASSAVSDTQYF.

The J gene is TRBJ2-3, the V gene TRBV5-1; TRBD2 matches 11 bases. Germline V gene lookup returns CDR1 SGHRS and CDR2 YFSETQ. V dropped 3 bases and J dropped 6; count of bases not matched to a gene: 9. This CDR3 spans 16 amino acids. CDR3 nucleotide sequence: TGCGCCAGCAGCTCTAATATAGCGGGGGGGGTGGATACGCAGTATTTT. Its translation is CASSSNIAGGVDTQYF. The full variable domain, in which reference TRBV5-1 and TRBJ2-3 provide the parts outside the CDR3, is KAGVTQTPRYLIKTRGQQVTLSCSPISGHRSVSWYQQTPGQGLQFLFEYFSETQRNKGNFPGRFSGRQFSNSRSEMNVSTLELGDSALYLCASSSNIAGGVDTQYFGPGTRLTVL.

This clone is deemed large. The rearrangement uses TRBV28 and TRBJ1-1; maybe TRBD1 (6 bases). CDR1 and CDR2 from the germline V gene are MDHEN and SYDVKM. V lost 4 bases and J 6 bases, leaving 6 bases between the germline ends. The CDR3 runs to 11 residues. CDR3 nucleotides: TGTGCCAGCAGTTGGACAGCTGAAGCTTTCTTT. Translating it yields CASSWTAEAFF.

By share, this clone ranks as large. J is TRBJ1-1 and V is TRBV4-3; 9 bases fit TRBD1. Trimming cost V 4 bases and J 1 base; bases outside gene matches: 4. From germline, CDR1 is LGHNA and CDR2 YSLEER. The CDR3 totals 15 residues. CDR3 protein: CASSRWTGENTEAFF. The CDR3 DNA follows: TGCGCCAGCAGCCGTTGGACAGGGGAGAACACTGAAGCTTTCTTT.

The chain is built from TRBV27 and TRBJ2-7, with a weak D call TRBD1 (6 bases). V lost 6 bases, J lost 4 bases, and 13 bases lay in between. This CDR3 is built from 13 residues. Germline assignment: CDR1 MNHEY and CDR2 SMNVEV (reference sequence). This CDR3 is CASSQGIIYEQYF. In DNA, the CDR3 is TGTGCCAGCAGCCAGGGGATAATTTACGAGCAGTACTTC.

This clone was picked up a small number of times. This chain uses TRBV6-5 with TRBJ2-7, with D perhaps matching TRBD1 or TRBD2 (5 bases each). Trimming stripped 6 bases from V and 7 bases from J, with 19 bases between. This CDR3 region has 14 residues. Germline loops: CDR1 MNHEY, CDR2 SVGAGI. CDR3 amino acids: CASSPGTLVWEQYF. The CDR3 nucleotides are TGTGCCAGCAGCCCCGGGACCCTGGTCTGGGAGCAGTACTTC.

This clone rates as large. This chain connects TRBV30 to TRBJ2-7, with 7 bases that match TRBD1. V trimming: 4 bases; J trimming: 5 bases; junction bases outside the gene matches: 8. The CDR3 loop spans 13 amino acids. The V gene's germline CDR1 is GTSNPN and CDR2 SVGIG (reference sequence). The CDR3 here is CAWTGQEIHEQYF. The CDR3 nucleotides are TGTGCCTGGACTGGACAGGAGATCCACGAGCAGTACTTC.